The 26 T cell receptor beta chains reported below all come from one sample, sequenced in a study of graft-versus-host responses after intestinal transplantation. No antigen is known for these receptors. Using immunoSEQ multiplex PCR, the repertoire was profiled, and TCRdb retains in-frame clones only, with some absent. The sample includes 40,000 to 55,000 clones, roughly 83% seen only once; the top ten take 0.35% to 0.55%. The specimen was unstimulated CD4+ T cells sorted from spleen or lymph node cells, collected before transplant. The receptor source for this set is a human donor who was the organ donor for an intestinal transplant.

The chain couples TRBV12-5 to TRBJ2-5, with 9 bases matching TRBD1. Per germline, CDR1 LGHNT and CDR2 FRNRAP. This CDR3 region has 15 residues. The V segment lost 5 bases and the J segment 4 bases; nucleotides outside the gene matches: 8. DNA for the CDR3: TGTGCTAGTGGTATCAACAGGGGGCGGGGAGAGACCCAGTACTTC. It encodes CASGINRGRGETQYF.

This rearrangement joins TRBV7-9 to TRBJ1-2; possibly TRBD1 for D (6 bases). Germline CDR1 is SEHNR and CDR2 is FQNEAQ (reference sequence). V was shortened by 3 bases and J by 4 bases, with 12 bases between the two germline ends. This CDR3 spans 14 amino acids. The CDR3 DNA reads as TGTGCCAGCAGCTTCTCAGGGGCAAGCTATGGCTACACCTTC. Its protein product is CASSFSGASYGYTF.

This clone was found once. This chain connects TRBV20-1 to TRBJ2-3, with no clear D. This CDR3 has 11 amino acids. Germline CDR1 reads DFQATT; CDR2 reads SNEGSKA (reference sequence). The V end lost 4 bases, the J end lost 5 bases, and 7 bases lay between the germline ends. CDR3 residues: CSATQRDTQYF. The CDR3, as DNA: TGCAGTGCTACACAGCGAGATACGCAGTATTTT.

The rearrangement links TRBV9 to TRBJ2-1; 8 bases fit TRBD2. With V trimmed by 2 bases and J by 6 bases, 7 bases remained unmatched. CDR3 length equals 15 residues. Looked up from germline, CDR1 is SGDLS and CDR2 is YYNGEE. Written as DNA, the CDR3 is TGTGCCAGCAGCGTGACTAGCGTTTCAAGCAATGAGCAGTTCTTC. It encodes CASSVTSVSSNEQFF. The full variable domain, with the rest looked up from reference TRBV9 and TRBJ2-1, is DSGVTQTPKHLITATGQRVTLRCSPRSGDLSVYWYQQSLDQGLQFLIQYYNGEERAKGNILERFSAQQFPDLHSELNLSSLELGDSALYFCASSVTSVSSNEQFFGPGTRLTVL.

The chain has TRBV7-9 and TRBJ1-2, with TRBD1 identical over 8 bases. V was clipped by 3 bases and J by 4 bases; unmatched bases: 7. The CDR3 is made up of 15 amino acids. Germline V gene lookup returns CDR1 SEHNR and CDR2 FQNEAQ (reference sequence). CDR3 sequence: CASSFAGQGPYGYTF. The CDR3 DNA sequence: TGTGCCAGCAGCTTCGCCGGACAGGGACCCTATGGCTACACCTTC.

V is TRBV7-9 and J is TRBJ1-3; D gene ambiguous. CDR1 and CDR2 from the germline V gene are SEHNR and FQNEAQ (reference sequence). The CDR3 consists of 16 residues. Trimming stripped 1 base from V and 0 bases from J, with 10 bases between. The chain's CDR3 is CASSLGVPHSGNTIYF. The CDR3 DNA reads TGTGCCAGCAGCTTAGGGGTCCCCCACTCTGGAAACACCATATATTTT.

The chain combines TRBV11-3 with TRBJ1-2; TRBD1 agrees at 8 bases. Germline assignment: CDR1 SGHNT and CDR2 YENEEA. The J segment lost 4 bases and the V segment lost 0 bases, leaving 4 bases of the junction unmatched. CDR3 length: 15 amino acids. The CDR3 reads CASSLDPGQGYGYTF. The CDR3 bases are TGTGCCAGCAGCTTAGATCCAGGACAGGGCTATGGCTACACCTTC.

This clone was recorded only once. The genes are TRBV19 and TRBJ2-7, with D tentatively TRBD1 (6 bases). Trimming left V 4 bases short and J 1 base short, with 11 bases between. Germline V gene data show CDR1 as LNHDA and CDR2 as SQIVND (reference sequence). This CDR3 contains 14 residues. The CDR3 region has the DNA TGTGCCAGTAGTAACCCAACAGGGTCCTACGAGCAGTACTTC. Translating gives CASSNPTGSYEQYF.

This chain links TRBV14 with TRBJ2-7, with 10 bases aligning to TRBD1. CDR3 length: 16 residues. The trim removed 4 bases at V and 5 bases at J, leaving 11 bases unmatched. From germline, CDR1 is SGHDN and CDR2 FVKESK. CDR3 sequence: CASSPTTGTGVNEQYF. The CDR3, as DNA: TGTGCCAGCAGCCCGACTACCGGGACAGGGGTAAACGAGCAGTACTTC.

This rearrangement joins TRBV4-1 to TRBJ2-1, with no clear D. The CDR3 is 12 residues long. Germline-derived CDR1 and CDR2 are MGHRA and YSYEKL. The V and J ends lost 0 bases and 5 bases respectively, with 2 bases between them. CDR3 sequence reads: CASSQDHNEQFF. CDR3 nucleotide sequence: TGCGCCAGCAGCCAAGATCACAATGAGCAGTTCTTC.

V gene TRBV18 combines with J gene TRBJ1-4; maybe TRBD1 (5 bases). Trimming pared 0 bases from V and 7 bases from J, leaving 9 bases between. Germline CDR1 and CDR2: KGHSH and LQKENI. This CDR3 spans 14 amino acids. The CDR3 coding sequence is TGTGCCAGCTCACCACCGGGGCCAAGTGAAAAACTGTTTTTT. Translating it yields CASSPPGPSEKLFF.

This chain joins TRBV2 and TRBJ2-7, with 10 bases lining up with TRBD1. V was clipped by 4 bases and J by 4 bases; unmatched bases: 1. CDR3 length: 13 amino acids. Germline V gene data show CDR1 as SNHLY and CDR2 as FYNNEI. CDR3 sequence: CASSGQGAYEQYF. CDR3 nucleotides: TGTGCCAGCAGTGGACAGGGGGCGTACGAGCAGTACTTC. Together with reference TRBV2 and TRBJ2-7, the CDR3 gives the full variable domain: EPEVTQTPSHQVTQMGQEVILRCVPISNHLYFYWYRQILGQKVEFLVSFYNNEISEKSEIFDDQFSVERPDGSNFTLKIRSTKLEDSAMYFCASSGQGAYEQYFGPGTRLTVT.

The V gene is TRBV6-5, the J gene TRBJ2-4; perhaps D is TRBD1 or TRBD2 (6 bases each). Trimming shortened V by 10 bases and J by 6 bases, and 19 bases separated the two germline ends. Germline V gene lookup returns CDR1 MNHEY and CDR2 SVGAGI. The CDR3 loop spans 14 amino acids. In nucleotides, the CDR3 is TGTGCCACAGGGGACTTTAATAAGGGAAACATTCAGTACTTC. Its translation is CATGDFNKGNIQYF.

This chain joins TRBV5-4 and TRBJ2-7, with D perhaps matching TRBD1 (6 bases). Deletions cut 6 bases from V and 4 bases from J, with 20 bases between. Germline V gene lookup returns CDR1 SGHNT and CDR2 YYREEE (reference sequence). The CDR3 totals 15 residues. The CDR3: CASTSPGQGLYEQYF. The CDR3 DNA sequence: TGTGCCAGCACCTCACCCGGTCAGGGGCTGTACGAGCAGTACTTC.

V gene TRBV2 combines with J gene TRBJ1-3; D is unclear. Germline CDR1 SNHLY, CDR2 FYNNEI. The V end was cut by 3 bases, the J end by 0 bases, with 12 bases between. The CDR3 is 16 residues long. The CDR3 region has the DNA TGTGCCAGCAGTGATGGGCAGCCCTACTCTGGAAACACCATATATTTT. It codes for CASSDGQPYSGNTIYF.

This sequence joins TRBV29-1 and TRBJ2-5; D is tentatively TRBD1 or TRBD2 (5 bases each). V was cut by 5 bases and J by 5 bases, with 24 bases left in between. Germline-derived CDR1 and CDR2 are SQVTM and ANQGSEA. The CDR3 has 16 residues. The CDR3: CSVPIYPDWGMETQYF. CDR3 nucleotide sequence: TGCAGCGTTCCCATTTATCCGGACTGGGGGATGGAGACCCAGTACTTC. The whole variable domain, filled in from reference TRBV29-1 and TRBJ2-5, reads SAVISQKPSRDICQRGTSLTIQCQVDSQVTMMFWYRQQPGQSLTLIATANQGSEATYESGFVIDKFPISRPNLTFSTLTVSNMSPEDSSIYLCSVPIYPDWGMETQYFGPGTRLLVL.

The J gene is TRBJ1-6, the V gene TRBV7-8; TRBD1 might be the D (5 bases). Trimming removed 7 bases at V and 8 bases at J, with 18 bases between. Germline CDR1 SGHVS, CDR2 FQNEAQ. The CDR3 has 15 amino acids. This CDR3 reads CASTLGGSGYSPLHF. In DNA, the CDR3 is TGTGCCAGCACCCTGGGGGGGTCTGGGTATTCACCCCTCCACTTT. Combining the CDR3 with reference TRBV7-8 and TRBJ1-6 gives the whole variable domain GAGVSQSPRYKVAKRGQDVALRCDPISGHVSLFWYQQALGQGPEFLTYFQNEAQLDKSGLPSDRFFAERPEGSVSTLKIQRTQQEDSAVYLCASTLGGSGYSPLHFGNGTRLTVT.

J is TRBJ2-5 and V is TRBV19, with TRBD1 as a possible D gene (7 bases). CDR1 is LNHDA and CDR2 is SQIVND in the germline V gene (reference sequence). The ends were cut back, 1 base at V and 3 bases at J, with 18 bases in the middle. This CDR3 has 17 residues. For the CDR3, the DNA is TGTGCCAGTAGTATAGTTGGGACAGCGGGCGGTAAAGAGACCCAGTACTTC. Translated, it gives CASSIVGTAGGKETQYF.

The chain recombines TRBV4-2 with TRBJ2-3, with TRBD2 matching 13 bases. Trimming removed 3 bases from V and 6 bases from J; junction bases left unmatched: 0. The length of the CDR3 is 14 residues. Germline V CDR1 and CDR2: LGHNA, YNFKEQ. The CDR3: CASSQTSGGDTQYF. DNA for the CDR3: TGTGCCAGCAGCCAGACTAGCGGGGGGGATACGCAGTATTTT.

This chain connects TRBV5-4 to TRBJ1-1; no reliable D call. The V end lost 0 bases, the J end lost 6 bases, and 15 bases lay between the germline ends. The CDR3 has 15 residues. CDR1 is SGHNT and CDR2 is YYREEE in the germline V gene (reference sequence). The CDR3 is CASSLDPYKGAEAFF. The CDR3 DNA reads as TGTGCCAGCAGCTTGGACCCTTATAAGGGCGCTGAAGCTTTCTTT.

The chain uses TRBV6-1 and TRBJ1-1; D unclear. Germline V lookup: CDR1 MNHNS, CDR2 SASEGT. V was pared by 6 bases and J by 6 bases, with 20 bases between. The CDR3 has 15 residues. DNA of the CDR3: TGTGCCAGCAGAGCGATTATTTATTTCTGGTCTGAAGCTTTCTTT. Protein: CASRAIIYFWSEAFF.

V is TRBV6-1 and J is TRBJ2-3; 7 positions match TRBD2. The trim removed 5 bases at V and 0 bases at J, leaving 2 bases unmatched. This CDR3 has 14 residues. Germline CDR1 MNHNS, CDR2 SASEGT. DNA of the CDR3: TGTGCCAGCAGTTATAGCGGGAGCACAGATACGCAGTATTTT. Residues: CASSYSGSTDTQYF.

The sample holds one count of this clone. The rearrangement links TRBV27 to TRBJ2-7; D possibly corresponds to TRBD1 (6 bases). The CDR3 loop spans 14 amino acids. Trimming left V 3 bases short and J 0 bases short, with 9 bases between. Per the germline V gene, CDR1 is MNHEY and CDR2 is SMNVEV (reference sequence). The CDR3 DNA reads TGTGCCAGCAGTTTTAGGGGGAGCTCCTACGAGCAGTACTTC. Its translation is CASSFRGSSYEQYF.

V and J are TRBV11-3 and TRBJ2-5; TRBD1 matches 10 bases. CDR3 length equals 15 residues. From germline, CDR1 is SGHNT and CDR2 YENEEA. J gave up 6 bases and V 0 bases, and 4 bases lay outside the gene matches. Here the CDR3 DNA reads TGTGCCAGCAGCTTAGATCTGACAGGGGGCAAGACCCAGTACTTC. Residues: CASSLDLTGGKTQYF.

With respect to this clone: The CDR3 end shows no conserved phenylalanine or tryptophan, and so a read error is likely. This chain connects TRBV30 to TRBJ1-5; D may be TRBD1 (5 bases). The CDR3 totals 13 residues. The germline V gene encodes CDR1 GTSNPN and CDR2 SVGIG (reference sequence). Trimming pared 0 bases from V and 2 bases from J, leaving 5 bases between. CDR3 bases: TGTGCCTGGAGTGTACAGGGCAATCAGCCCCAGCATTCT. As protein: CAWSVQGNQPQHS.

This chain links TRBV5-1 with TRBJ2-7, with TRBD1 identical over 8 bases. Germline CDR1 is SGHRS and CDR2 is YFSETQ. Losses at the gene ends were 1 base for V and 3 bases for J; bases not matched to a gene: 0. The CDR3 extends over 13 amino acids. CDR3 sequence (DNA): TGCGCCAGCAGCTTGACAGGGGGCTACGAGCAGTACTTC. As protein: CASSLTGGYEQYF.